The 18 T cell receptor beta chains presented below share a single source sample, sequenced in a study of CD8+ T cells in alopecia areata. cDNA reverse transcribed from extracted RNA served as the sequencing template. Data came from immunoSEQ multiplex PCR; TCRdb stores just in-frame clones and leaves some out. The data contain 200,000 to 250,000 clones, 65% to 70% of them singletons. The specimen was CD4+ T cells sorted from blood, collected at week 0. The receptor source for this set is a human donor with alopecia areata.

This chain connects TRBV5-1 to TRBJ2-5; 7 bases match TRBD2. The CDR3 spans 13 residues. J was trimmed by 5 bases and V by 4 bases; bases with no gene match: 5. Germline loops: CDR1 SGHRS, CDR2 YFSETQ. The CDR3 loop reads CASSLDGRETQYF. Written as DNA, the CDR3 is TGCGCCAGCAGCCTTGACGGGAGGGAGACCCAGTACTTC.

The chain has TRBV30 and TRBJ1-2; D is unclear. V lost 4 bases to trimming and J lost 3 bases, with 3 bases between them. Germline V lookup: CDR1 GTSNPN, CDR2 SVGIG (reference sequence). The CDR3 totals 10 residues. CDR3 sequence (DNA): TGTGCCTGGAAGGACTATGGCTACACCTTC. Its protein is CAWKDYGYTF.

V is TRBV6-1 and J is TRBJ1-6, with no clear D. Germline V gene data show CDR1 as MNHNS and CDR2 as SASEGT. Trimming shortened V by 6 bases and J by 0 bases, and 6 bases separated the two germline ends. The length of the CDR3 is 14 residues. CDR3: CASSPRSYNSPLHF. DNA of the CDR3: TGTGCCAGCAGCCCTCGCTCCTATAATTCACCCCTCCACTTT.

V is TRBV5-6 and J is TRBJ2-5; no definite D call. The CDR3 has 13 residues. The V end lost 4 bases, the J end lost 2 bases, and 9 bases lay between the germline ends. Germline V gene lookup returns CDR1 SGHDT and CDR2 YYEEEE. The chain's CDR3 is CASSPVVQETQYF. CDR3 sequence (DNA): TGTGCCAGCAGCCCTGTGGTTCAAGAGACCCAGTACTTC.

The chain carries TRBV10-3 and TRBJ2-4; D is uncertain. Looked up from germline, CDR1 is ENHRY and CDR2 is SYGVKD. Trimming pared 5 bases from V and 0 bases from J, leaving 8 bases between. The CDR3 contains 14 residues. CDR3 DNA: TGTGCCATCAGTAGACATGGAGCCAAAAACATTCAGTACTTC. Its translation is CAISRHGAKNIQYF.

Worth noting for this clone: The sample holds other DNA sequences that translate to the same CDR3. The gene calls are TRBV30 and TRBJ1-2; no clear D. The CDR3 has 12 residues. CDR1 is GTSNPN, CDR2 SVGIG, per germline (reference sequence). V lost 0 bases and J lost 5, with 7 bases in between. The CDR3 is CAWSVAPYGYTF. The DNA for the CDR3 is TGTGCCTGGAGTGTAGCCCCATATGGCTACACCTTC. Looking up the rest from reference TRBV30 and TRBJ1-2 gives the full variable domain: SQTIHQWPATLVQPVGSPLSLECTVEGTSNPNLYWYRQAAGRGLQLLFYSVGIGQISSEVPQNLSASRPQDRQFILSSKKLLLSDSGFYLCAWSVAPYGYTFGSGTRLTVV.

V gene TRBV27 combines with J gene TRBJ1-2, with D unresolved. The ends were cut back, 5 bases at V and 4 bases at J, with 17 bases in the middle. The CDR3 is 15 residues long. CDR1 and CDR2 (germline): MNHEY, SMNVEV (reference sequence). The CDR3 DNA sequence: TGTGCCAGCAGTCCTTACCGGGGTATGGGCTATGGCTACACCTTC. Its translation: CASSPYRGMGYGYTF.

This clone has a handful of counts. V is TRBV6-5 and J is TRBJ2-7; TRBD1 agrees at 7 bases. Trimming took 5 bases from V and 4 from J; bases not matched to a gene: 5. Germline V lookup: CDR1 MNHEY, CDR2 SVGAGI. The CDR3 totals 13 residues. In nucleotides, the CDR3 is TGTGCCAGCAGTCTTGACAGGGAATACGAGCAGTACTTC. Translating it yields CASSLDREYEQYF.

The chain joins TRBV7-3 to TRBJ1-1; no definite D call. The germline CDR1 and CDR2 sequences are SGHTA and FQGTGA. The V end was cut by 0 bases, the J end by 4 bases, with 6 bases between. The CDR3 covers 13 residues. The CDR3 loop reads CASSLTRGTEAFF. The CDR3 region has the DNA TGTGCCAGCAGCTTAACGCGGGGCACTGAAGCTTTCTTT.

The chain carries TRBV2 and TRBJ1-1; 7 bases align to TRBD1. The ends lost 6 bases at V and 3 bases at J; junction bases unmatched: 4. The CDR3 totals 13 residues. From germline, CDR1 is SNHLY and CDR2 FYNNEI. The CDR3 region has the DNA TGTGCCAGCAGATCCCAGGGGGACACTGAAGCTTTCTTT. This codes for CASRSQGDTEAFF.

J is TRBJ2-1 and V is TRBV12-5; D unclear. The germline V and J ends were trimmed by 7 bases and 12 bases, with 13 bases remaining between them. Germline V gives CDR1 LGHNT, CDR2 FRNRAP. The CDR3 runs to 11 residues. The CDR3 bases are TGTGCTAGTGCCCGCGTCCCCCCGCAGTTCTTC. Protein product: CASARVPPQFF.

The chain carries TRBV7-9 and TRBJ1-5, with TRBD1 matching 8 bases. The CDR3 length is 15 residues. Germline lookup yields CDR1 SEHNR and CDR2 FQNEAQ (reference sequence). J lost 3 bases, V lost 5 bases, and 6 bases had no gene match. For the CDR3, the DNA is TGTGCCAGCAGCGAGGAGACAGGGGTCAATCAGCCCCAGCATTTT. Its protein product is CASSEETGVNQPQHF.

CDR3: CASSESPETQYF. CDR3 nucleotides: TGTGCCAGCAGTGAATCCCCCGAGACCCAGTACTTC. This chain connects TRBV25-1 to TRBJ2-5; D unclear. This CDR3 has 12 amino acids. The germline V and J ends were trimmed by 1 base and 5 bases, with 5 bases remaining between them. The germline V gene has CDR1 MGHDK and CDR2 SYGVNS.

The chain combines TRBV19 with TRBJ1-1; D is possibly TRBD1 (5 bases). CDR3 length equals 14 residues. Trimming cost V 5 bases and J 1 base, with 11 bases left between them. CDR1 and CDR2 from the germline V gene are LNHDA and SQIVND (reference sequence). Written as DNA, the CDR3 is TGTGCCAGTAGTCACCGGACAACGAACACTGAAGCTTTCTTT. Its translation: CASSHRTTNTEAFF.

The chain joins TRBV20-1 to TRBJ1-1; D is unclear. This CDR3 comprises 11 residues. Trimming pared 0 bases from V and 6 bases from J, leaving 5 bases between. Germline V CDR1 and CDR2: DFQATT, SNEGSKA (reference sequence). The CDR3 bases are TGCAGTGCTAGAGAGGGTGCTGAAGCTTTCTTT. Residues: CSAREGAEAFF.

The J gene is TRBJ1-4, the V gene TRBV30; tentatively, D is TRBD1 (5 bases). V was trimmed by 1 base and J by 4 bases, leaving 7 bases between them. CDR1 GTSNPN and CDR2 SVGIG come from the germline V gene (reference sequence). The CDR3 totals 13 residues. In DNA form, the CDR3 reads TGTGCCTGGAGTGGACAGTTTAATGAAAAACTGTTTTTT. It encodes CAWSGQFNEKLFF. The full variable domain, completed using reference TRBV30 and TRBJ1-4, is SQTIHQWPATLVQPVGSPLSLECTVEGTSNPNLYWYRQAAGRGLQLLFYSVGIGQISSEVPQNLSASRPQDRQFILSSKKLLLSDSGFYLCAWSGQFNEKLFFGSGTQLSVL.

The rearrangement uses TRBV20-1 and TRBJ2-3; the D is unclear. Trimming removed 2 bases from V and 2 bases from J, with 2 bases in between. The CDR3 totals 11 residues. Germline CDR1 and CDR2: DFQATT and SNEGSKA (reference sequence). Here the CDR3 reads CSARTTDTQYF. Here the CDR3 DNA reads TGCAGTGCTAGAACCACAGATACGCAGTATTTT.

The V call is TRBV30, the J call TRBJ1-1; D ambiguous. From germline, CDR1 is GTSNPN and CDR2 SVGIG (reference sequence). Trimming left V 4 bases short and J 0 bases short, with 12 bases between. The CDR3 runs to 14 residues. Written as DNA, the CDR3 is TGTGCCTGGAAGTACAGCTTTATGAACACTGAAGCTTTCTTT. Translation gives CAWKYSFMNTEAFF.